The rows below give T cell receptor beta chains drawn from one sample of a study of blood T cell repertoires in COVID-19. Data came from immunoSEQ multiplex PCR; TCRdb stores just in-frame clones and leaves some out. The repertoire holds more than 400,000 clones, with around 90% as singletons. The sequencing input was PBMCs or T cells enriched from blood (not recorded which). Receptor source: a woman aged 18-29 years who had recovered from COVID-19. Both conserved end residues are part of each CDR3. A D gene is named only where the DNA matches it firmly. Expanded clones are given a class, and other clones once, few, many or no size at all.

d_gene: TRBD1; j_gene: TRBJ1-2; v_gene: TRBV6-5; abundance: NA; CDR3nt: TGTGCCAGCAGGGACAGGGGGCGGGTGGACTATGGCTACACCTTC; CDR3aa: CASRDRGRVDYGYTF
d_gene: NA; j_gene: TRBJ1-5; v_gene: TRBV28; abundance: NA; CDR3nt: TGTGCCAGCAGGTCGAGCAATCAGCCCCAGCATTTT; CDR3aa: CASRSSNQPQHF
d_gene: TRBD1; j_gene: TRBJ2-7; v_gene: TRBV5-1; abundance: NA; CDR3nt: TGCGCCAGCAGCCATCCCCGACCGGGACAGGGGTTCTACGAGCAGTACTTC; CDR3aa: CASSHPRPGQGFYEQYF
d_gene: TRBD2; j_gene: TRBJ2-7; v_gene: TRBV2; abundance: NA; CDR3nt: TGTGCCAGCCAGCTAGCGGTATACTCCTACGAGCAGTACTTC; CDR3aa: CASQLAVYSYEQYF
d_gene: TRBD1; j_gene: TRBJ2-5; v_gene: TRBV4-1; abundance: NA; CDR3nt: TGCGCCAGCAGCCAACAGGGGGCAGAGACCCAGTACTTC; CDR3aa: CASSQQGAETQYF
d_gene: NA; j_gene: TRBJ1-3; v_gene: TRBV5-1; abundance: NA; CDR3nt: TGCGCCAGCAGCTTGGAGAGTGGGAGCACTGGAAACACCATATATTTT; CDR3aa: CASSLESGSTGNTIYF
d_gene: TRBD1; j_gene: TRBJ1-3; v_gene: TRBV4-1; abundance: NA; CDR3nt: TGCGCCAGCAGCCAAGGCAGGGGGCGGTTGGATCCCCCAAGGGACACCATATATTTT; CDR3aa: CASSQGRGRLDPPRDTIYF
d_gene: TRBD2; j_gene: TRBJ2-5; v_gene: TRBV2; abundance: NA; CDR3nt: TGTGCCAGCAGTGATCTAGCGGGTGGCGAGACCCAGTACTTC; CDR3aa: CASSDLAGGETQYF
d_gene: NA; j_gene: TRBJ1-6; v_gene: TRBV4-2; abundance: NA; CDR3nt: TGTGCCAGCAGCCAAGAGGAGGTCGGACTTAATTCACCCCTCCACTTT; CDR3aa: CASSQEEVGLNSPLHF
d_gene: NA; j_gene: TRBJ1-1; v_gene: TRBV19; abundance: few; CDR3nt: TGTGCCAGTAGTCTCTACGGCAGGACTGAAGCTTTCTTT; CDR3aa: CASSLYGRTEAFF
d_gene: TRBD1; j_gene: TRBJ2-7; v_gene: TRBV2; abundance: NA; CDR3nt: TGTGCCAGCAGTGGGGGGACAGGTTCCTACGAGCAGTACTTC; CDR3aa: CASSGGTGSYEQYF
d_gene: NA; j_gene: TRBJ2-7; v_gene: TRBV4-1; abundance: NA; CDR3nt: TGCGCCAGCAGCCGAGCCCCCCAGGGGCAGTCCGGGGAGCAGTACTTC; CDR3aa: CASSRAPQGQSGEQYF
d_gene: NA; j_gene: TRBJ1-4; v_gene: TRBV7-8; abundance: once; CDR3nt: TGTGCCAGCAGCTGGGGGAGGGGGAAGGAAAAACTGTTTTTT; CDR3aa: CASSWGRGKEKLFF
d_gene: TRBD1; j_gene: TRBJ2-7; v_gene: TRBV19; abundance: NA; CDR3nt: TGTGCCAGTAACAACAGGGGAATTCCCTACGAGCAGTACTTC; CDR3aa: CASNNRGIPYEQYF
d_gene: NA; j_gene: TRBJ1-1; v_gene: TRBV19; abundance: NA; CDR3nt: TGTGCCACCTTATTCTCGTTCTTT; CDR3aa: CATLFSFF
d_gene: TRBD2; j_gene: TRBJ2-3; v_gene: TRBV7-3; abundance: NA; CDR3nt: TGTGCCAGCAGCTTAAGAGGGCTAGCGGGGGGCCCCGGCACAGATACGCAGTATTTT; CDR3aa: CASSLRGLAGGPGTDTQYF
d_gene: TRBD1; j_gene: TRBJ2-6; v_gene: TRBV19; abundance: NA; CDR3nt: TGTGCCAGTAGCACCCGGACAGGGGGCGTTCCTGGGGCCAACGTCCTGACTTTC; CDR3aa: CASSTRTGGVPGANVLTF
d_gene: NA; j_gene: TRBJ1-2; v_gene: TRBV3-1/TRBV3-2; abundance: few; CDR3nt: TGTGCCAGCAGCCCCGGGGGGGGGTATGGTAATGGCTACACCTTC; CDR3aa: CASSPGGGYGNGYTF
d_gene: NA; j_gene: TRBJ1-6; v_gene: TRBV2; abundance: NA; CDR3nt: TGTGCCAGCATCCCTGGCGGGTATTCACCCCTCCACTTT; CDR3aa: CASIPGGYSPLHF
d_gene: NA; j_gene: TRBJ1-2; v_gene: TRBV4-1; abundance: once; CDR3nt: TGCGCCAGCAGCCAAGAACACCCGGAGGGAAACTATGGCTACACCTTC; CDR3aa: CASSQEHPEGNYGYTF
d_gene: NA; j_gene: TRBJ1-3; v_gene: TRBV3-1/TRBV3-2; abundance: NA; CDR3nt: TGTGCCAGCAGCCCGCCACGGGACTCTGGAAACACCATATATTTT; CDR3aa: CASSPPRDSGNTIYF
d_gene: NA; j_gene: TRBJ2-7; v_gene: TRBV27; abundance: NA; CDR3nt: TGTGCCAGCAGTTTAAAGGGGGTCGTCTTAAGTTACGAGCAGTACTTC; CDR3aa: CASSLKGVVLSYEQYF
d_gene: NA; j_gene: TRBJ1-2; v_gene: TRBV19; abundance: NA; CDR3nt: TGTGCCAGTAGTAGGGGGGACGGCTACACCTTC; CDR3aa: CASSRGDGYTF
d_gene: NA; j_gene: TRBJ1-4; v_gene: TRBV27; abundance: NA; CDR3nt: TGTGCCAGCAGTTTTGGACAGAAACTGTTTTTT; CDR3aa: CASSFGQKLFF
d_gene: NA; j_gene: TRBJ1-4; v_gene: TRBV4-1; abundance: NA; CDR3nt: TGCGCCAGCAGCCAAGGTGCGGGGGGGAATGAAAAACTGTTTTTT; CDR3aa: CASSQGAGGNEKLFF
d_gene: NA; j_gene: TRBJ1-1; v_gene: TRBV5-1; abundance: NA; CDR3nt: TGCGCCAGCAGCCCGCAGGGGCCATCGAACACTGAAGCTTTCTTT; CDR3aa: CASSPQGPSNTEAFF
d_gene: NA; j_gene: TRBJ2-7; v_gene: TRBV5-1; abundance: NA; CDR3nt: TGCGCCAGCAGCTTTGGCCAGGGAATTGGGGAGCAGTACTTC; CDR3aa: CASSFGQGIGEQYF
d_gene: NA; j_gene: TRBJ1-2; v_gene: TRBV6-5; abundance: NA; CDR3nt: TGTGCCAGCAGCCTGGGCCCCCTCCGAGGCTACACCTTC; CDR3aa: CASSLGPLRGYTF
d_gene: TRBD1; j_gene: TRBJ1-6; v_gene: TRBV10-3; abundance: NA; CDR3nt: TGTGCCATCAGTGAGCCTCGAACAGGGGCTTGGTCACCCCTCCACTTT; CDR3aa: CAISEPRTGAWSPLHF
d_gene: TRBD1; j_gene: TRBJ1-2; v_gene: TRBV28; abundance: NA; CDR3nt: TGTGCCAGCAGGGAACACAGGGGGTCATTCTATGGCTACACCTTC; CDR3aa: CASREHRGSFYGYTF
d_gene: NA; j_gene: TRBJ1-2; v_gene: TRBV6-5; abundance: NA; CDR3nt: TGTGCCAGCAGGCAGGGGTCCCATGGCTACACCTTC; CDR3aa: CASRQGSHGYTF
d_gene: TRBD2; j_gene: TRBJ2-7; v_gene: TRBV5-4; abundance: once; CDR3nt: TGTGCCAGCAGCGCACCCCCTGGGAGGGGTTCCGAGCAGTACTTC; CDR3aa: CASSAPPGRGSEQYF
d_gene: NA; j_gene: TRBJ2-1; v_gene: TRBV30; abundance: once; CDR3nt: TGTGCCTGGAGTGCCCCCCGATGGCAGACAAAGTCCTACAATGAGCAGTTCTTC; CDR3aa: CAWSAPRWQTKSYNEQFF
d_gene: TRBD1; j_gene: TRBJ1-1; v_gene: TRBV6-6; abundance: NA; CDR3nt: TGTGCCAGCAGCCTGCCCCCGACAGGGGATGGGACTGAAGCTTTCTTT; CDR3aa: CASSLPPTGDGTEAFF
d_gene: NA; j_gene: TRBJ1-2; v_gene: TRBV6-6; abundance: NA; CDR3nt: TGTGCCAGCATCCGAGGGGCCAGGGGAAACGGCTACACCTTC; CDR3aa: CASIRGARGNGYTF